The 31 T cell receptor beta chains below come from one sample, sequenced in a study of identical twins. MiXCR was run by TCRdb on the 5' RACE reads, yielding one entry per CDR3 protein. The sample carries 200,000 to 300,000 distinct CDR3 sequences, 8% to 11% recorded once. The sequencing sample was made of memory T cells sorted from blood. The receptors come from a man in his forties or fifties in good health.

The chain uses TRBV10-3 and TRBJ1-1, with 7 bases fitting TRBD1. The J segment lost 1 base and the V segment lost 10 bases, leaving 6 bases of the junction unmatched. CDR1 ENHRY and CDR2 SYGVKD come from the germline V gene. The CDR3 is 13 residues long. CDR3 region: CATNRDRNTEAFF. The CDR3 DNA sequence: TGTGCCACCAACCGGGACAGGAACACTGAAGCTTTCTTT.

The rearrangement joins TRBV10-3 to TRBJ2-3; D may correspond to TRBD1 or TRBD2 (6 bases each). Germline CDR1 and CDR2: ENHRY and SYGVKD. The CDR3 has 16 residues. The V end lost 10 bases, the J end lost 3 bases, and 23 bases lay between the germline ends. Here the CDR3 DNA reads TGTGCCACCCGGGCCCTGGGGGCCAGCGGGACAGATACGCAGTATTTT. Translating gives CATRALGASGTDTQYF.

The V and J genes are TRBV20-1 and TRBJ1-1; 8 bases agree with TRBD1. This CDR3 spans 15 amino acids. The V gene end was trimmed by 1 base and the J gene end by 3 bases; junction bases not matched to a gene: 7. CDR1 is DFQATT and CDR2 is SNEGSKA in the germline V gene (reference sequence). This chain's CDR3 is CSARALGQGYTEAFF. CDR3 in DNA: TGCAGTGCTAGAGCCCTAGGACAGGGCTACACTGAAGCTTTCTTT.

This clonotype was counted ten times or more. Written as DNA, the CDR3 is TGTGCCAGCTCGAAGGGGGTTGTGCAGCCCCAGCATTTT. It encodes CASSKGVVQPQHF. The chain employs TRBV12-3 or TRBV12-4 and TRBJ1-5, with D maybe TRBD1 (6 bases). Between the trimmed V and J ends, which lost 8 bases and 7 bases, there was a span of 15 bases. There are 13 residues in the CDR3.

The chain is built from TRBV7-2 and TRBJ1-5; D unclear. This CDR3 region has 14 residues. The V end lost 1 base, the J end lost 3 bases, and 7 bases lay between the germline ends. CDR1 is SGHTA and CDR2 is FQGNSA in the germline V gene. CDR3 loop: CASSLGSINQPQHF. CDR3 DNA: TGTGCCAGCAGCTTAGGTTCTATCAATCAGCCCCAGCATTTT.

In this sample, this clonotype turned up many times. V and J are TRBV20-1 and TRBJ1-2; perhaps TRBD1 as D (6 bases). Germline V gene lookup returns CDR1 DFQATT and CDR2 SNEGSKA (reference sequence). The CDR3 sequence is 13 residues long. Trimming cost V 7 bases and J 5 bases, with 17 bases left between them. The CDR3 reads CSVWSTGIYGYTF. The CDR3 region has the DNA TGCAGTGTTTGGTCAACAGGGATTTATGGCTACACCTTC.

At least ten counts were recorded for this clonotype. The rearrangement joins TRBV12-3 or TRBV12-4 to TRBJ1-5; D might be TRBD1 (5 bases). The germline V and J ends were trimmed by 8 bases and 7 bases, with 15 bases remaining between them. The CDR3 runs 13 residues. The CDR3 DNA reads as TGTGCCAGCCGGGGACCACGCGGACAGCCCCAGCATTTT. Translation gives CASRGPRGQPQHF.

This clonotype was seen ten or more times. This sequence joins TRBV14 and TRBJ2-1; TRBD1 aligns across 10 bases. Trimming at V came to 5 bases and at J to 6 bases, leaving 10 bases not matched to a gene. Germline V gene sequence: CDR1 SGHDN, CDR2 FVKESK. The CDR3 covers 16 residues. CDR3: CASSGPRQGARNEQFF. The CDR3, as DNA: TGTGCCAGCAGCGGACCCCGACAGGGGGCGCGCAATGAGCAGTTCTTC. Based on the CDR3 plus reference TRBV14 and TRBJ2-1, the full variable domain is EAGVTQFPSHSVIEKGQTVTLRCDPISGHDNLYWYRRVMGKEIKFLLHFVKESKQDESGMPNNRFLAERTGGTYSTLKVQPAELEDSGVYFCASSGPRQGARNEQFFGPGTRLTVL.

This clonotype occurred many times. J is TRBJ2-7 and V is TRBV11-2; tentatively, D is TRBD1 (8 bases). The CDR3 length is 14 residues. V was cut by 3 bases and J by 6 bases, with 15 bases left in between. Per germline, CDR1 SGHAT and CDR2 FQNNGV. CDR3 sequence: CASSFGQGGGEQYF. CDR3 coding DNA: TGTGCCAGCAGCTTTGGACAGGGAGGGGGCGAGCAGTACTTC.

Here the CDR3 DNA reads TGCAGCGTTGAAGTCACTGGGGCCAACGTCCTGACTTTC. Protein sequence: CSVEVTGANVLTF. V usage is TRBV29-1 and J usage is TRBJ2-6; D remains ambiguous. Germline lookup yields CDR1 SQVTM and CDR2 ANQGSEA. V was trimmed by 1 base and J by 2 bases, leaving 3 bases between them. The CDR3 is 13 amino acids.

The chain carries TRBV24-1 and TRBJ1-5; TRBD1 is a possible D gene (5 bases). Germline V gives CDR1 KGHDR, CDR2 SFDVKD. Trimming took 4 bases from V and 3 from J, leaving 12 bases between them. CDR3 length: 15 amino acids. CDR3 loop: CATSDRDGLNQPQHF. The CDR3 DNA follows: TGTGCCACCAGTGACCGGGACGGACTCAATCAGCCCCAGCATTTT.

In this sample, this clonotype turned up a few times. V and J are TRBV6-2 or TRBV6-3 and TRBJ2-5; tentatively, D is TRBD1 (5 bases). Trimming took 2 bases from V and 5 from J, leaving 9 bases between them. This CDR3 contains 13 residues. Germline V lookup: CDR1 MNHEY, CDR2 SVGEGT. CDR3 sequence reads: CASSYQGWETQYF. The CDR3, as DNA: TGTGCCAGCAGTTACCAGGGTTGGGAGACCCAGTACTTC.

The rearrangement links TRBV6-2 or TRBV6-3 to TRBJ2-6; 7 nucleotides line up with TRBD2. The CDR3 is 20 amino acids. Germline CDR1 and CDR2: MNHEY and SVGEGT. The V segment lost 3 bases and the J segment 0 bases; nucleotides outside the gene matches: 14. CDR3 region: CASSYKGGGLHYSGANVLTF. CDR3 nucleotides: TGTGCCAGCAGTTATAAGGGCGGGGGTCTGCACTACTCTGGGGCCAACGTCCTGACTTTC.

This clonotype has at least ten counts. The chain carries TRBV12-3 or TRBV12-4 and TRBJ2-5; TRBD1 might be the D (6 bases). The CDR3 covers 13 residues. Trimming pared 7 bases from V and 2 bases from J, leaving 11 bases between. CDR3 in amino acids: CASNRAPQETQYF. CDR3 in DNA: TGTGCCAGCAACAGGGCACCACAAGAGACCCAGTACTTC.

This clonotype has at least ten counts. This chain uses TRBV20-1 with TRBJ2-1, with TRBD2 matching over 8 bases. Germline CDR1 DFQATT, CDR2 SNEGSKA (reference sequence). The CDR3 consists of 16 residues. Trimming at V came to 0 bases and at J to 6 bases, leaving 10 bases not matched to a gene. In DNA, the CDR3 is TGCAGTGCTAGAGATCTCTCGCGGGGGGTTGGCAATGAGCAGTTCTTC. This translates into CSARDLSRGVGNEQFF.

There are many counts of this clonotype. This chain uses TRBV5-6 with TRBJ2-3; maybe TRBD2 (6 bases). The CDR3 runs 15 residues. V dropped 3 bases and J dropped 1 base, with 12 bases sitting between them. Looked up from germline, CDR1 is SGHDT and CDR2 is YYEEEE. CDR3 DNA sequence: TGTGCCAGCAGCTCGATGACTAGAGGCACAGATACGCAGTATTTT. Translated: CASSSMTRGTDTQYF. Supplemented by reference TRBV5-6 and TRBJ2-3, the full variable domain reads DAGVTQSPTHLIKTRGQQVTLRCSPKSGHDTVSWYQQALGQGPQFIFQYYEEEERQRGNFPDRFSGHQFPNYSSELNVNALLLGDSALYLCASSSMTRGTDTQYFGPGTRLTVL.

This clonotype was recorded many times. V and J are TRBV7-2 and TRBJ2-1; perhaps TRBD2 as D (5 bases). Germline values: CDR1 SGHTA, CDR2 FQGNSA. The CDR3 contains 13 residues. Trimming shortened V by 1 base and J by 10 bases, and 11 bases separated the two germline ends. The CDR3 region is CASSLVSAMEQFF. In DNA, the CDR3 is TGTGCCAGCAGCTTAGTTAGCGCTATGGAGCAGTTCTTC.

Comments on this clonotype: A much larger clone sits a single nucleotide away, making a read error possible. V and J are TRBV28 and TRBJ1-2; 7 bases line up with TRBD1. This CDR3 is 12 amino acids long. Germline CDR1 reads MDHEN; CDR2 reads SYDVKM. The CDR3 here is CGSIDRAIGYTF. In DNA form, the CDR3 reads TGTGGCAGCATCGACAGGGCCATTGGCTACACCTTC.

This clonotype has a count of ten or more. This sequence joins TRBV20-1 and TRBJ2-2; D is possibly TRBD1 (6 bases). V was pared by 6 bases and J by 5 bases, with 19 bases between. Germline CDR1 DFQATT, CDR2 SNEGSKA (reference sequence). The CDR3 spans 15 residues. CDR3 sequence: CSAPVRGRGTGELFF. In nucleotides, the CDR3 is TGCAGTGCCCCTGTCAGGGGCAGGGGTACCGGGGAGCTGTTTTTT.

This clonotype was counted ten times or more. This chain joins TRBV20-1 and TRBJ2-6, with TRBD2 as a possible D gene (5 bases). In germline, CDR1 is DFQATT, CDR2 SNEGSKA (reference sequence). The CDR3 runs to 16 residues. V was trimmed by 0 bases and J by 4 bases, leaving 13 bases between them. CDR3 coding DNA: TGCAGTGCTAGAGATTCCCGGGAACGGGGGGCCAACGTCCTGACTTTC. It codes for CSARDSRERGANVLTF.

The V and J genes are TRBV20-1 and TRBJ1-2; D may be TRBD1 (5 bases). V shed 5 bases and J shed 0 bases, with 10 bases lying between them. CDR3 length: 13 amino acids. Germline CDR1 DFQATT, CDR2 SNEGSKA (reference sequence). The CDR3 is CSAGGHPNYGYTF. The CDR3 nucleotides are TGCAGTGCTGGAGGACACCCTAACTATGGCTACACCTTC.

This clonotype was recorded at least ten times. Here the CDR3 reads CATSLLAVGSDTQYF. The CDR3 coding sequence is TGTGCCACCAGCCTACTAGCGGTCGGCTCAGATACGCAGTATTTT. The chain combines TRBV15 with TRBJ2-3; 8 bases match TRBD2. Looked up from germline, CDR1 is LNHNV and CDR2 is YYDKDF (reference sequence). The CDR3 covers 15 residues. J lost 4 bases, V lost 5 bases, and 8 bases had no gene match.

The chain employs TRBV5-1 and TRBJ2-2; possible D gene TRBD1, 6 bases. With 4 bases removed from V and 0 bases from J, the gap between germline ends came to 13 bases. The CDR3 extends over 16 amino acids. CDR1 SGHRS and CDR2 YFSETQ come from the germline V gene. CDR3 in amino acids: CASSLSGTTNTGELFF. The CDR3 nucleotides read TGCGCCAGCAGCCTCTCCGGGACAACGAACACCGGGGAGCTGTTTTTT.

This clonotype was counted at least ten times. A junction boundary mismatches the germline segment, possibly from a read error. The gene calls are TRBV5-1 and TRBJ2-3; 9 nucleotides align to TRBD1. This CDR3 contains 15 residues. Germline-derived CDR1 and CDR2 are SGHRS and YFSETQ. This CDR3 is CASTLGDRVGDTQYF. CDR3 nucleotide sequence: TGCGCCAGCACCTTGGGGGACAGGGTAGGAGATACGCAGTATTTT.

This clonotype was detected a few times. V and J are TRBV19 and TRBJ2-3; 8 bases map to TRBD1. The CDR3 has 15 residues. CDR1 LNHDA and CDR2 SQIVND come from the germline V gene (reference sequence). Losses at the gene ends were 5 bases for V and 2 bases for J; bases not matched to a gene: 6. The CDR3 sequence is CASSHGTGVTDTQYF. The CDR3, as DNA: TGTGCCAGTAGTCATGGGACAGGTGTCACAGATACGCAGTATTTT.

This clonotype was detected a few times. J is TRBJ2-1 and V is TRBV6-1; no firm D call. V was shortened by 0 bases and J by 9 bases, with 12 bases between the two germline ends. The germline V gene has CDR1 MNHNS and CDR2 SASEGT. The CDR3 is 14 amino acids. Here the CDR3 reads CASSEAGRDGEQFF. The CDR3 coding sequence is TGTGCCAGCAGTGAAGCGGGTAGGGATGGTGAGCAGTTCTTC.

This clonotype was counted only a few times. The chain joins TRBV20-1 to TRBJ2-1, with 9 bases fitting TRBD1. CDR1 and CDR2 from the germline V gene are DFQATT and SNEGSKA (reference sequence). J gave up 6 bases and V 4 bases, and 7 bases lay outside the gene matches. This CDR3 spans 14 amino acids. CDR3 coding DNA: TGCAGTGCTATCCGTACGGGACAGGGCAATGAGCAGTTCTTC. This sequence encodes CSAIRTGQGNEQFF.

J is TRBJ1-4 and V is TRBV30; D not resolved. The germline V and J ends were trimmed by 0 bases and 8 bases, with 13 bases remaining between them. CDR3 length: 14 residues. Germline V gene sequence: CDR1 GTSNPN, CDR2 SVGIG (reference sequence). The CDR3 DNA is TGTGCCTGGAGTGTGTCCCTACGCCGGGAAAAACTGTTTTTT. This encodes CAWSVSLRREKLFF.

This clonotype was observed many times. The J gene is TRBJ1-5, the V gene TRBV10-3; TRBD1 agrees at 9 bases. Trimming removed 0 bases from V and 5 bases from J; junction bases left unmatched: 5. Germline CDR1 ENHRY, CDR2 SYGVKD. CDR3 length: 16 amino acids. The CDR3 DNA reads TGTGCCATCAGTGAGTCGTTGGGACAGGGAGATCAGCCCCAGCATTTT. It is translated as CAISESLGQGDQPQHF.

J is TRBJ2-2 and V is TRBV7-9; unclear D gene. From germline, CDR1 is SEHNR and CDR2 FQNEAQ (reference sequence). CDR3 length: 14 amino acids. V was shortened by 4 bases and J by 3 bases, with 9 bases between the two germline ends. CDR3 nucleotide sequence: TGTGCCAGCAGCTCGGGCCCTTACACCGGGGAGCTGTTTTTT. Protein sequence: CASSSGPYTGELFF.

In this sample, this clonotype turned up many times. The rearrangement links TRBV7-2 to TRBJ2-3; D gene ambiguous. The CDR3 is 16 residues long. CDR1 and CDR2 from the germline V gene are SGHTA and FQGNSA. Trimming removed 0 bases from V and 6 bases from J, with 16 bases in between. The CDR3 loop reads CASSLALGLLGDTQYF. The CDR3 DNA reads TGTGCCAGCAGCTTAGCGTTGGGCCTACTGGGGGATACGCAGTATTTT.